This T cell receptor beta chain was observed in a study of T cell responses to AZD1222 COVID-19 vaccine. TCRdb's copy holds only in-frame clones and misses some; the assay was immunoSEQ multiplex PCR. The data hold roughly 120,000 clones, with around nine tenths observed a single time. This CDR3 has 11 amino acids. The V and J ends lost 3 bases and 12 bases respectively, with 9 bases between them. Regarding this clone: Antigen specificity is unknown.

Regarding the study as a whole: Repertoires were sampled only after the peak T cell response. The donor group comprised mostly white British people and more females; the analysis possibly underestimated clonal diversity. Spike-specific TCR breadth and depth went up after people got two AZD1222 doses.

The chain employs TRBV12-3 or TRBV12-4 and TRBJ1-5; D not certain. Sequencing was performed on peripheral blood, taken on day 0 of AZD1222 vaccination. The sequence derives from an adult in good health. The chain's CDR3 is CASSFRGLQHF. The CDR3 DNA follows: TGTGCCAGCAGTTTTAGAGGACTCCAGCATTTT.